Presented here are 25 T cell receptor beta chains from one specimen sequenced in a study of cytomegalovirus exposure and HLA in healthy donors. The study ran its PCR with 60 Vbeta and 13 Jbeta primers. Data came from immunoSEQ multiplex PCR; TCRdb stores just in-frame clones and leaves some out. The table has roughly 160,000 clones, approximately 88% seen once. Sample: PBMCs. These receptors originate from a boy aged 2 to 9 in good health and CMV-seronegative.

The CDR3 here is CASKTFRGGYTF. The CDR3 DNA reads TGTGCCAGCAAGACTTTTCGTGGTGGCTACACCTTC. This rearrangement joins TRBV6-5 to TRBJ1-2; D is unclear. The length of the CDR3 is 12 residues. Trimming cost V 7 bases and J 7 bases, with 13 bases left between them. The germline V gene encodes CDR1 MNHEY and CDR2 SVGAGI.

The gene calls are TRBV5-1 and TRBJ1-1; the D is unclear. The CDR3 extends over 14 amino acids. The V and J ends lost 0 bases and 7 bases respectively, with 13 bases between them. Germline V gene data show CDR1 as SGHRS and CDR2 as YFSETQ. Here the CDR3 reads CASSLDSPENEAFF. The CDR3 nucleotides are TGCGCCAGCAGCTTGGACAGCCCAGAAAATGAAGCTTTCTTT.

The chain uses TRBV4-1 and TRBJ2-3; a possible D gene is TRBD1 (6 bases). The CDR3 consists of 15 residues. Germline V gene sequence: CDR1 MGHRA, CDR2 YSYEKL. Trimming removed 3 bases from V and 0 bases from J, with 10 bases in between. This CDR3 is CASSHGQTSTDTQYF. The CDR3 coding sequence is TGCGCCAGCAGCCACGGACAGACTAGCACAGATACGCAGTATTTT.

The chain couples TRBV7-2 to TRBJ2-7; TRBD2 matches 7 bases. Per the germline V gene, CDR1 is SGHTA and CDR2 is FQGNSA. The ends lost 2 bases at V and 13 bases at J; junction bases unmatched: 23. The CDR3 extends over 17 amino acids. The CDR3, as DNA: TGTGCCAGCAGCTTAAGCGGGATCAGCGCGCATCTCTCTCTACCTTACTTC. Amino acid sequence: CASSLSGISAHLSLPYF.

This clone was detected only a few times. The V call is TRBV7-8, the J call TRBJ1-5; no firm D call. The V and J ends lost 3 bases and 0 bases respectively, with 9 bases between them. The length of the CDR3 is 15 residues. Germline lookup yields CDR1 SGHVS and CDR2 FQNEAQ. Written as DNA, the CDR3 is TGTGCCAGCAGCTTGATGGGAGCTAGCAATCAGCCCCAGCATTTT. Its translation: CASSLMGASNQPQHF.

The chain combines TRBV5-1 with TRBJ1-3; weak D call: TRBD1 (6 bases). Looked up from germline, CDR1 is SGHRS and CDR2 is YFSETQ. The CDR3 runs to 14 residues. Trimming took 1 base from V and 4 from J, leaving 9 bases between them. The CDR3 here is CASSLWGPGNTIYF. The CDR3 DNA sequence: TGCGCCAGCAGCTTGTGGGGGCCGGGAAACACCATATATTTT.

The chain is built from TRBV7-9 and TRBJ2-1, with TRBD2 matching over 15 bases. The ends lost 5 bases at V and 4 bases at J; junction bases unmatched: 9. The germline V gene encodes CDR1 SEHNR and CDR2 FQNEAQ (reference sequence). The CDR3 is 18 amino acids. The CDR3 coding sequence is TGTGCCAGCAGCCCCGGGACTAGCGGGAGGATCCGGTACAATGAGCAGTTCTTC. It is translated as CASSPGTSGRIRYNEQFF.

The V gene is TRBV7-2, the J gene TRBJ1-5; TRBD1 matches 10 bases. The CDR3 is 19 amino acids. CDR1 SGHTA and CDR2 FQGNSA come from the germline V gene. The V and J ends lost 5 bases and 2 bases, in that order; junction bases with no gene match: 15. CDR3 nucleotides: TGTGCCAGCAGCCAATCGTGGAGGGACAGGGGTCGAGGCAATCAGCCCCAGCATTTT. Its translation is CASSQSWRDRGRGNQPQHF.

The chain carries TRBV7-9 and TRBJ2-5; 10 positions match TRBD2. CDR3 length: 16 amino acids. The V gene end was trimmed by 1 base and the J gene end by 4 bases; junction bases not matched to a gene: 6. From germline, CDR1 is SEHNR and CDR2 FQNEAQ (reference sequence). The CDR3 region is CASSLGLAGVGETQYF. The CDR3 DNA sequence: TGTGCCAGCAGCTTAGGGCTAGCGGGAGTAGGAGAGACCCAGTACTTC.

V is TRBV7-9 and J is TRBJ2-1; 11 bases agree with TRBD2. CDR1 SEHNR and CDR2 FQNEAQ come from the germline V gene (reference sequence). This CDR3 is 16 amino acids long. The V gene end was trimmed by 5 bases and the J gene end by 7 bases; junction bases not matched to a gene: 10. CDR3 protein: CASSAMTSGNGNEQFF. The CDR3 nucleotides are TGTGCCAGCAGCGCGATGACTAGCGGGAATGGGAATGAGCAGTTCTTC.

This chain joins TRBV7-2 and TRBJ2-1; possible D gene TRBD2, 6 bases. CDR3 size: 13 residues. V was trimmed by 2 bases and J by 9 bases, leaving 11 bases between them. Germline V gives CDR1 SGHTA, CDR2 FQGNSA. In DNA, the CDR3 is TGTGCCAGCAGCTTACCATCTAGCGCTGAGCAGTTCTTC. It is translated as CASSLPSSAEQFF.

V gene TRBV2 combines with J gene TRBJ1-5; TRBD1 might be the D (6 bases). Germline values: CDR1 SNHLY, CDR2 FYNNEI. The CDR3 is 18 residues long. Trimming stripped 1 base from V and 6 bases from J, with 22 bases between. Written as DNA, the CDR3 is TGTGCCAGCAGTGAAGTCCGAGGGTACGGGGGGCCCGGTCAGCCCCAGCATTTT. Its translation: CASSEVRGYGGPGQPQHF.

V is TRBV6-1 and J is TRBJ2-7, with 8 bases identical to TRBD2. Germline CDR1 is MNHNS and CDR2 is SASEGT. The CDR3 is 16 amino acids. The J segment lost 2 bases and the V segment lost 4 bases, leaving 10 bases of the junction unmatched. CDR3 nucleotides: TGTGCCAGCAGTGTCTATTCAGCGGGAGCCACCTACGAGCAGTACTTC. It yields the protein CASSVYSAGATYEQYF.

The rearrangement links TRBV29-1 to TRBJ1-1, with a possible D match to TRBD1 (5 bases). The CDR3 contains 14 residues. In germline, CDR1 is SQVTM, CDR2 ANQGSEA. With 6 bases removed from V and 1 base from J, the gap between germline ends came to 15 bases. The CDR3 DNA is TGCAGCGTGGCGAACAGGTACGCGAACACTGAAGCTTTCTTT. Its protein product is CSVANRYANTEAFF. The entire variable domain, with the rest obtained from reference TRBV29-1 and TRBJ1-1, is as follows: SAVISQKPSRDICQRGTSLTIQCQVDSQVTMMFWYRQQPGQSLTLIATANQGSEATYESGFVIDKFPISRPNLTFSTLTVSNMSPEDSSIYLCSVANRYANTEAFFGQGTRLTVV.

For the CDR3, the DNA is TGTGCCAGCAGTTACCGGACAACTTCACAAGATACGCAGTATTTT. This translates into CASSYRTTSQDTQYF. J is TRBJ2-3 and V is TRBV6-6; weak D call: TRBD1 (5 bases). The CDR3 extends over 15 amino acids. Germline lookup yields CDR1 MNHNY and CDR2 SVGAGI (reference sequence). The V end lost 2 bases, the J end lost 5 bases, and 14 bases lay between the germline ends.

The J gene is TRBJ2-7, the V gene TRBV2; D might be TRBD1 (5 bases). This CDR3 is 12 amino acids long. Germline-derived CDR1 and CDR2 are SNHLY and FYNNEI. The V gene lost 7 bases and the J gene lost 3 bases, with 10 bases spanning the gap. The CDR3 DNA is TGTGCCAGCAACAGGTTAAGCTACGAGCAGTACTTC. Protein: CASNRLSYEQYF. Using reference TRBV2 and TRBJ2-7 for the parts outside the CDR3, the full variable domain is EPEVTQTPSHQVTQMGQEVILRCVPISNHLYFYWYRQILGQKVEFLVSFYNNEISEKSEIFDDQFSVERPDGSNFTLKIRSTKLEDSAMYFCASNRLSYEQYFGPGTRLTVT.

This clone has a handful of counts. The chain carries TRBV4-1 and TRBJ1-4; weak D call: TRBD1 (5 bases). Germline CDR1 reads MGHRA; CDR2 reads YSYEKL. V was clipped by 0 bases and J by 8 bases, with 13 bases between them. There are 15 residues in the CDR3. As DNA, the CDR3 is TGCGCCAGCAGCCAAGATACTGGAGGGGTCGAAAAACTGTTTTTT. Its protein product is CASSQDTGGVEKLFF.

The V call is TRBV4-1, the J call TRBJ1-5, with a possible D match to TRBD1 (5 bases). V lost 1 base and J 8 bases, leaving 12 bases between the germline ends. CDR3 length equals 14 residues. Germline V gene lookup returns CDR1 MGHRA and CDR2 YSYEKL. The CDR3 here is CASSQGVGAKPQHF. Written as DNA, the CDR3 is TGCGCCAGCAGCCAAGGGGTAGGGGCCAAGCCCCAGCATTTT.

This sequence joins TRBV7-2 and TRBJ1-5, with D perhaps TRBD1 (5 bases). V was trimmed by 2 bases and J by 6 bases, leaving 14 bases between them. Germline V gene lookup returns CDR1 SGHTA and CDR2 FQGNSA. This CDR3 is 15 amino acids long. The chain's CDR3 is CASSLNLDGAQPQHF. In DNA form, the CDR3 reads TGTGCCAGCAGCTTAAACTTGGATGGGGCTCAGCCCCAGCATTTT.

With respect to this clone: The junction differs from germline at one of its ends, possibly a read error. The genes are TRBV5-4 and TRBJ2-7, with unresolved D. The germline V gene has CDR1 SGHNT and CDR2 YYREEE (reference sequence). This CDR3 has 13 residues. CDR3 coding DNA: TGTACCAGCAGATCCACAGAGTCCTACGAGCAGTACTTC. This gives the protein CTSRSTESYEQYF. Variable domain in full (rest from reference TRBV5-4 and TRBJ2-7): ETGVTQSPTHLIKTRGQQVTLRCSSQSGHNTVSWYQQALGQGPQFIFQYYREEENGRGNFPPRFSGLQFPNYSSELNVNALELDDSALYLCTSRSTESYEQYFGPGTRLTVT.

This chain connects TRBV5-1 to TRBJ2-1; D is unresolved. Germline loops: CDR1 SGHRS, CDR2 YFSETQ. The CDR3 contains 16 residues. The V gene lost 0 bases and the J gene lost 5 bases, with 15 bases spanning the gap. This CDR3 is CASSLEVQRNDNEQFF. The CDR3 bases are TGCGCCAGCAGCTTGGAGGTCCAGCGAAATGACAATGAGCAGTTCTTC. The whole variable domain, remainder taken from reference TRBV5-1 and TRBJ2-1, is KAGVTQTPRYLIKTRGQQVTLSCSPISGHRSVSWYQQTPGQGLQFLFEYFSETQRNKGNFPGRFSGRQFSNSRSEMNVSTLELGDSALYLCASSLEVQRNDNEQFFGPGTRLTVL.

A note on this clone: At the DNA level, this CDR3 is encoded by other sequences in the same sample as well. CDR3 protein: CASSERLALGTDTQYF. The CDR3 region has the DNA TGTGCCAGCAGTGAAAGACTTGCGTTAGGCACAGATACGCAGTATTTT. The rearrangement links TRBV6-1 to TRBJ2-3; D is uncertain. Trimming took off 2 bases at V and 1 base at J, with 13 bases between the two ends. The CDR3 contains 16 residues. The V gene's germline CDR1 is MNHNS and CDR2 SASEGT.

In this sample, this clone turned up a few times. The chain is built from TRBV5-1 and TRBJ2-7; 8 nucleotides align to TRBD2. This CDR3 is built from 15 residues. Trimming cost V 3 bases and J 0 bases; bases outside gene matches: 5. Germline values: CDR1 SGHRS, CDR2 YFSETQ. The DNA for the CDR3 is TGCGCCAGCAGCTCCTTAGCGGGGTACTCCTACGAGCAGTACTTC. It codes for CASSSLAGYSYEQYF. The full variable domain, its missing parts supplied by reference TRBV5-1 and TRBJ2-7, is KAGVTQTPRYLIKTRGQQVTLSCSPISGHRSVSWYQQTPGQGLQFLFEYFSETQRNKGNFPGRFSGRQFSNSRSEMNVSTLELGDSALYLCASSSLAGYSYEQYFGPGTRLTVT.

The chain joins TRBV6-1 to TRBJ2-2, with 10 bases fitting TRBD1. J was trimmed by 4 bases and V by 3 bases; bases with no gene match: 8. Germline CDR1 MNHNS, CDR2 SASEGT. There are 17 residues in the CDR3. The CDR3 loop reads CASSDHGTGAGTGELFF. The CDR3, as DNA: TGTGCCAGCAGTGATCATGGGACAGGGGCTGGCACCGGGGAGCTGTTTTTT.

The chain uses TRBV4-1 and TRBJ2-1, with D possibly TRBD1 on 5 matching bases. The CDR3 sequence is 13 residues long. The germline V gene has CDR1 MGHRA and CDR2 YSYEKL. V shed 6 bases and J shed 5 bases, with 11 bases lying between them. DNA for the CDR3: TGCGCCAGCAGGCAGGCAGGGCACAATGAGCAGTTCTTC. Translated: CASRQAGHNEQFF.